The rows below give T cell receptor beta chains drawn from one sample of a study of tumor and adjacent non-tumor tissue in lung cancer. TCRdb re-derived calls from the multiplex PCR reads in MiXCR, one entry per CDR3 protein. The sample records approximately 82,000 distinct CDR3 sequences, 76% being singletons. The sequencing sample was made of distant non-tumor lung tissue. These receptors all come from a man aged 65 to 79 with non-small cell lung cancer. The CDR3 runs from the conserved cysteine through the conserved F or W. A D gene is named only where the DNA matches it firmly. Clone size is not always given. Where it is, it says once, few, many or a class for expanded clones.

d_gene,j_gene,v_gene,abundance,CDR3nt,CDR3aa
TRBD2,TRBJ2-3,TRBV5-1,.,TGCGCCAGCAGCTTCGTGCTACTACCGGGAGGGTCCGATACGCAGTATTTT,CASSFVLLPGGSDTQYF
TRBD2,TRBJ2-1,TRBV28,many,TGTGCCAGCAGTCAAGCGGGAGATCGTTACAATGAGCAGTTCTTC,CASSQAGDRYNEQFF
.,TRBJ2-2,TRBV14,.,TGTGCCAGCAGCCAAGCCCGGGGAGCCGGGGAGCTGTTTTTT,CASSQARGAGELFF
.,TRBJ1-6,TRBV4-2,.,TGTGCCAGCAGTCAAGTCGGGCTGCTCGGGTCACACCTCCACTTT,CASSQVGLLGSHLHF
.,TRBJ1-2,TRBV29-1,.,TGCAGCGTTGTCACTTATCAATCCTCGGGAGAAGAAGGCTACACCTTC,CSVVTYQSSGEEGYTF
.,TRBJ2-7,TRBV29-1,.,TGCAGCGCTGAAAGGATGGGACCGACCTACGAGCAGTACTTC,CSAERMGPTYEQYF
TRBD1,TRBJ1-5,TRBV10-3,.,TGTGTCATCAGTTCCGGGACAGGGAACCAGCCCCGGCATTTT,CVISSGTGNQPRHF
TRBD1,TRBJ1-1,TRBV29-1,.,TGCAGCGGCCTCGGACAGGGGAGCACTGAAACTCTCTTT,CSGLGQGSTETLF
.,TRBJ2-5,TRBV29-1,many,TGCAGCGTTGAAAGAGTAGCGGAAGAGACCCAGTACTTC,CSVERVAEETQYF
.,TRBJ2-7,TRBV29-1,.,TGCAGCGCCTGGAGGACGAACCTCGAGCAGTACTTC,CSAWRTNLEQYF
.,TRBJ1-1,TRBV6-2/TRBV6-3,many,TGTGCCAGCAGCAGAAATAGGGGAGGGTACATGAACACTGAAGCTTTCTTT,CASSRNRGGYMNTEAFF
TRBD2,TRBJ2-7,TRBV7-8,.,TGTGCCAGCAGCTTAATCAGGGGTTTAGCGGGAGAGCAGTACTTC,CASSLIRGLAGEQYF
.,TRBJ2-1,TRBV11-2,.,TGTGTCAGCAGCCCGGGCAATAAGCAATGCTTT,CVSSPGNKQCF
.,TRBJ2-3,TRBV6-5,.,TGTGCCAGCAGTTACTCGGGGGTCACAGATACACAGTATTTT,CASSYSGVTDTQYF
.,TRBJ2-7,TRBV6-1,.,TGTGCCAGCTGTATAGGACAGCTCTCCTACAAGCAATACTTC,CASCIGQLSYKQYF
.,TRBJ2-1,TRBV12-3/TRBV12-4,.,TGTGCCAATCAGAGGGTGGGATACAATGAGCACTTCTTC,CANQRVGYNEHFF
TRBD2,TRBJ2-1,TRBV6-4,few,TGTGCCAGCAGTGATTCGGCGGGGGGCAATGAGCAGTTCTTC,CASSDSAGGNEQFF
TRBD1,TRBJ2-3,TRBV12-3/TRBV12-4,.,TGTGCCAGCAGTTTAGGGACAGGGGGAAATGAGCCCCAGTATTTT,CASSLGTGGNEPQYF
.,TRBJ2-7,TRBV10-1,many,TGCGCCAGCTCTAAGGGGATAAGAAGCGAGCAGTACTTC,CASSKGIRSEQYF
TRBD2,TRBJ2-1,TRBV5-6,.,TGTACCAGCTGCTTGGGGTTGAGTAGCGGGGGGATAAGTGAGCAGTCCTTC,CTSCLGLSSGGISEQSF
.,TRBJ1-1,TRBV5-1,.,TGCGCCAGCAGCCAGGTGATAGGGGGGATGAACACTGAAGCTTTCTTT,CASSQVIGGMNTEAFF
TRBD1,TRBJ2-7,TRBV11-2,.,TGTGCCAGCAGCGGGGACAGCGTAAGCAACGAGCAGTACTTC,CASSGDSVSNEQYF
.,TRBJ2-5,TRBV6-1,.,TGTGTCAGCAGTGAAGCTGGTGGGCCCAGGGAGTATTTC,CVSSEAGGPREYF
.,TRBJ2-7,TRBV4-1,.,TGCGCCAGCAGCCAAGATCGAGGGAATCCCGAGCAGTACTTC,CASSQDRGNPEQYF
.,TRBJ2-5,TRBV5-6,.,TGTGCCAGTAACCGTTCCATTACAGGCAGAGTAGGGACCCAGTACTTC,CASNRSITGRVGTQYF
.,TRBJ1-1,TRBV6-2/TRBV6-3,once,TGTGCCAGTCGACCCTTTGTGGGACAAAGAAGAGGAGCTTTCTTT,CASRPFVGQRRGAFF
.,TRBJ2-5,TRBV6-6,.,TGTGTCAGCAGTCCCCTTATGCAGGAACAAGAGACCCAGTACTTC,CVSSPLMQEQETQYF
.,TRBJ2-1,TRBV6-5,once,TGTGCCTACAATACCGGAAATGAGCAGTTCTTC,CAYNTGNEQFF